A selection of T cell receptor beta chains follows, all from one sample in a study of blood T cells in healthy people across ages. TCRdb ran MiXCR on the 5' RACE reads and lists one entry per CDR3 protein. The sample has some 890,000 distinct CDR3 sequences, almost 30% seen once; the top ten hold roughly 10%. The data also belong to a second study, concerning T cells of mothers and their children.

The sample taken for sequencing was blood. Receptor source: a woman aged 40-49 years in good health. Each CDR3 is given with its conserved first and last residue. A D gene is named only where the DNA matches it firmly. Clone size is shown for a subset of rows, as once, few, many or a class of expanded clone.

abundance	d_gene	j_gene	v_gene	CDR3nt	CDR3aa
-	-	TRBJ2-1	TRBV27	TGTGCCAGCAGTTTGACGATAAGCTCCTACAATGAGCAGTTCTTC	CASSLTISSYNEQFF
many	-	TRBJ2-1	TRBV10-3	TGTGCCATCAGTTTTAATACCAACAATGAGCAGTTCTTC	CAISFNTNNEQFF
once	-	TRBJ1-1	TRBV15	TGTGCCACCAGCAGACCCCCGGGAGAGAATACTGAAGCTTTCTTT	CATSRPPGENTEAFF
-	-	TRBJ2-7	TRBV2	TGTGCCAGCTCCTGGAGCAGGGAGTTCCCCTACGAGCAGTACTTC	CASSWSREFPYEQYF
few	-	TRBJ1-5	TRBV27	TGTGCCAGCAGTCCCCTCCCCTACAGGGACAATCAGCCCCAGCATTTT	CASSPLPYRDNQPQHF
-	-	TRBJ1-4	TRBV13	TGTGCCAGCAGCCGGAGGGGCTTATTGGATGAAAAACTGTTTTTT	CASSRRGLLDEKLFF
few	-	TRBJ1-1	TRBV15	TGTGCCACCAGCAGCCACAAGAACACTGAAGCTTTCTTT	CATSSHKNTEAFF
-	-	TRBJ2-1	TRBV29-1	TGCAGCCTCCAGCGCGCCTACAATGAGCAGTTCTTC	CSLQRAYNEQFF
-	-	TRBJ2-5	TRBV3-1	TGTGCCAGCAGCCAATGGCGCCAAGAGACCCAGTACTTC	CASSQWRQETQYF
few	-	TRBJ1-3	TRBV20-1	TGCAGTGCTGGTTCCCATCTAAGCTCTGGAAACACCATATATTTT	CSAGSHLSSGNTIYF